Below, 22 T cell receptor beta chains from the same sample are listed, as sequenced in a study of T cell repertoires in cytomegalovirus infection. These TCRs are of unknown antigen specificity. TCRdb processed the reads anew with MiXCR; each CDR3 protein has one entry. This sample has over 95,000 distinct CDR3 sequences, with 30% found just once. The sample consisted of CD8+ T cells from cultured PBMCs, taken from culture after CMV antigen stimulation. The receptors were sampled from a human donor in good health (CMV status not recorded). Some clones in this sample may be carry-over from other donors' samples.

The CDR3 loop reads CASSLTGTGPYEQYF. The CDR3 bases are TGCGCCAGCAGCCTGACCGGGACAGGGCCCTACGAGCAGTACTTC. The chain recombines TRBV5-1 with TRBJ2-7; 9 bases agree with TRBD1. Germline loops: CDR1 SGHRS, CDR2 YFSETQ. After removal of 4 bases from V and 2 bases from J, the junction contained 7 bases not matched to a gene. The CDR3 is 15 residues long.

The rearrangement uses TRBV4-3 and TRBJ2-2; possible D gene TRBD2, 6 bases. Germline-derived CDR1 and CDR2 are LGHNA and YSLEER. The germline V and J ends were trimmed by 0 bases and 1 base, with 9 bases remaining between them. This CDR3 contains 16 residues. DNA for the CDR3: TGCGCCAGCAGCCAAGATCCAGCGGGGAACACCGGGGAGCTGTTTTTT. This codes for CASSQDPAGNTGELFF.

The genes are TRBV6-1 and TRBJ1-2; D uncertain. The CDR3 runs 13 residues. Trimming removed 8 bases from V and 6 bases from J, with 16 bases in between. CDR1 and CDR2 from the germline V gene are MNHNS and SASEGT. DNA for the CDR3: TGTGCCAGCCGGGGAGGGTATCGAGATGGCTACACCTTC. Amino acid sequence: CASRGGYRDGYTF.

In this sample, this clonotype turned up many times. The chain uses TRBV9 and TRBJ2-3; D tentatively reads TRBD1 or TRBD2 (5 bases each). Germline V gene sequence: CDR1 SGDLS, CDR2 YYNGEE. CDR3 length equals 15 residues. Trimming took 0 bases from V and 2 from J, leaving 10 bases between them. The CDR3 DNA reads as TGTGCCAGCAGCGTAGAGGGGAGTTTCACAGATACGCAGTATTTT. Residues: CASSVEGSFTDTQYF. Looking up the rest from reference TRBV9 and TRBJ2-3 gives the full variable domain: DSGVTQTPKHLITATGQRVTLRCSPRSGDLSVYWYQQSLDQGLQFLIQYYNGEERAKGNILERFSAQQFPDLHSELNLSSLELGDSALYFCASSVEGSFTDTQYFGPGTRLTVL.

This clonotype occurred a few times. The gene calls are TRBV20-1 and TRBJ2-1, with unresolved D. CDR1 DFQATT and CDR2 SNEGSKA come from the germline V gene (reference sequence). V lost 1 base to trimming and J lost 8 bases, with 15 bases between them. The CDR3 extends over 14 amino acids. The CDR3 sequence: CSARGPPNSDEQFF. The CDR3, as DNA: TGCAGTGCTAGAGGGCCCCCGAATTCCGATGAGCAGTTCTTC.

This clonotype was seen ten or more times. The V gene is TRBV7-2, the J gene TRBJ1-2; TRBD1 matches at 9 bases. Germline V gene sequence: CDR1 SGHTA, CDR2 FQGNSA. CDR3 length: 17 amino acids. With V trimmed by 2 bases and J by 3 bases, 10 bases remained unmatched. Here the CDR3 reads CASSLTPGQGRHYGYTF. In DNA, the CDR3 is TGTGCCAGCAGCTTAACCCCCGGACAGGGGCGACACTATGGCTACACCTTC.

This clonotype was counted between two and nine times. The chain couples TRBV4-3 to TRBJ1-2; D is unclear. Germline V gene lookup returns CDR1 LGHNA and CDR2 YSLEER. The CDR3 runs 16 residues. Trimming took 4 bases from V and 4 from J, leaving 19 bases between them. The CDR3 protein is CASSPTLTDAVYGYTF. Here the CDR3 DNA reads TGCGCCAGCAGCCCAACTCTGACGGATGCGGTCTATGGCTACACCTTC.

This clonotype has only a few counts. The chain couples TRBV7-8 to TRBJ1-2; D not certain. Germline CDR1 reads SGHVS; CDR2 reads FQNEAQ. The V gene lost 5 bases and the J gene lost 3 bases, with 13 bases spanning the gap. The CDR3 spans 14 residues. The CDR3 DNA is TGTGCCAGCAGCGCTCGTCTTAGAGACTATGGCTACACCTTC. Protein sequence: CASSARLRDYGYTF.

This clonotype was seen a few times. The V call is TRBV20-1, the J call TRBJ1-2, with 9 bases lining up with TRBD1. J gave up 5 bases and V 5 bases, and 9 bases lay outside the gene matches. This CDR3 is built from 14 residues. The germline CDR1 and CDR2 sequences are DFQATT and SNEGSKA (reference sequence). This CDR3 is CSAPGTGLSYGYTF. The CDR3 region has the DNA TGCAGTGCTCCTGGGACAGGGCTTTCGTATGGCTACACCTTC.

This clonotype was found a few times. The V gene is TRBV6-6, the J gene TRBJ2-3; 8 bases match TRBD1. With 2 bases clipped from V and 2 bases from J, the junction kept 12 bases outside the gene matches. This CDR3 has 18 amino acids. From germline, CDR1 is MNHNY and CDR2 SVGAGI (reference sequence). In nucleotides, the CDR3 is TGTGCCAGCAGTTACCCAAGGAAACAGGGGGACGACACAGATACGCAGTATTTT. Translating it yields CASSYPRKQGDDTDTQYF.

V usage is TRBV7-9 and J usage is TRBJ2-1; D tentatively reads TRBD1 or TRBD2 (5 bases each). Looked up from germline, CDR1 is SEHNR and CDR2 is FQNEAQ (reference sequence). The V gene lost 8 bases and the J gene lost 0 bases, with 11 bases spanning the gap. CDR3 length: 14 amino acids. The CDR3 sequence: CASGDLGSYNEQFF. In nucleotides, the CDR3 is TGTGCCAGCGGGGACCTTGGCTCCTACAATGAGCAGTTCTTC.

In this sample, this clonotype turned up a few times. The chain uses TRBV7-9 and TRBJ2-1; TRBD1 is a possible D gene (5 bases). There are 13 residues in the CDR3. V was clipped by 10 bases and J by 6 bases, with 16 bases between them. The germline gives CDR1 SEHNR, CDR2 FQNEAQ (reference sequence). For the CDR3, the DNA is TGTGCCACCACGAAGGGTGGGGCCAATGAGCAGTTCTTC. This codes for CATTKGGANEQFF.

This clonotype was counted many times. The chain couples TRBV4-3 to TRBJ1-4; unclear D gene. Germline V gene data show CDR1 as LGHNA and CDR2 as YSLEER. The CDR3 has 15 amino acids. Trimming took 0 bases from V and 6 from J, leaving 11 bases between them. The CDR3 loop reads CASSQDRSRDEKLFF. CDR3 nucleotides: TGCGCCAGCAGCCAAGACCGATCACGGGATGAAAAACTGTTTTTT.

DNA of the CDR3: TGTGCCAGCAGCAAGGGACAGAGGGGAATCACAGATACGCAGTATTTT. Residues: CASSKGQRGITDTQYF. This rearrangement joins TRBV6-1 to TRBJ2-3; 7 positions match TRBD1. Unmatched junction bases numbered 11, after V lost 6 bases and J lost 2 bases. Germline values: CDR1 MNHNS, CDR2 SASEGT. The CDR3 is 16 amino acids.

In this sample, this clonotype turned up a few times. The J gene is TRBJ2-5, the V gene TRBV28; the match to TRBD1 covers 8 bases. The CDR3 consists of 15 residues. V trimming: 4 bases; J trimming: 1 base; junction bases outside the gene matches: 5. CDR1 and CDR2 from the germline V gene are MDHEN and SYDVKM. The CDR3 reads CASSSTGEIQETQYF. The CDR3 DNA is TGTGCCAGCAGTTCGACAGGGGAGATCCAAGAGACCCAGTACTTC.

The CDR3 bases are TGTGCCAGCAGTGAAGTTGGCGCCAGACCCACTGGCTACACCTTC. Translated, it gives CASSEVGARPTGYTF. The chain employs TRBV6-2 or TRBV6-3 and TRBJ1-2; D unclear. Germline V lookup: CDR1 MNHEY, CDR2 SVGEGT. V lost 5 bases and J lost 7, with 20 bases in between. This CDR3 has 15 amino acids.

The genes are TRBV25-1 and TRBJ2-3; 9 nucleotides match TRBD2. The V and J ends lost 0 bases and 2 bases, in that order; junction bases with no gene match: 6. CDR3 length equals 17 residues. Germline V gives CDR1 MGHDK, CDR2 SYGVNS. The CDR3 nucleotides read TGTGCCAGCAGTGAATACTTCCTAGCGGGGATCACAGATACGCAGTATTTT. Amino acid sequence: CASSEYFLAGITDTQYF.

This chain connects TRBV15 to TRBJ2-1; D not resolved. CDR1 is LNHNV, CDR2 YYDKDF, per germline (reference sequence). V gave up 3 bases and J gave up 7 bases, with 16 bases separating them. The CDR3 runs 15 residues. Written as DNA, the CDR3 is TGTGCCACCAGCAGGTCCAGAGCCGCTCCGAATGAGCAGTTCTTC. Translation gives CATSRSRAAPNEQFF.

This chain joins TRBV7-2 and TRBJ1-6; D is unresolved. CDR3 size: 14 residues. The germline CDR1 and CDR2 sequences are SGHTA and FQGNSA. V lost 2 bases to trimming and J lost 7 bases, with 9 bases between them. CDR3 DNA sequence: TGTGCCAGCAGCTTACCAGCCGTCAATTCACCCCTCCACTTT. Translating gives CASSLPAVNSPLHF. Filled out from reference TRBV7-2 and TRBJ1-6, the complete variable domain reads GAGVSQSPSNKVTEKGKDVELRCDPISGHTALYWYRQSLGQGLEFLIYFQGNSAPDKSGLPSDRFSAERTGGSVSTLTIQRTQQEDSAVYLCASSLPAVNSPLHFGNGTRLTVT.

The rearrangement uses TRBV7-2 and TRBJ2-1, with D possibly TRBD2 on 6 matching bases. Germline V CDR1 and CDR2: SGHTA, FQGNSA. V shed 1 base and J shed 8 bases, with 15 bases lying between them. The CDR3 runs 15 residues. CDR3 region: CASSLDGDSGDEQFF. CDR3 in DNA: TGTGCCAGCAGCTTAGATGGGGACTCCGGGGATGAGCAGTTCTTC.

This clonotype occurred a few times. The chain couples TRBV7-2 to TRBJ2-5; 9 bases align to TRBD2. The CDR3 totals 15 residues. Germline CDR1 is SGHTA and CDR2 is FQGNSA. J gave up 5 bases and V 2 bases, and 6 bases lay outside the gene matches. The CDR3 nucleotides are TGTGCCAGCAGCTTATGGGCGGGAGGGGGCGAGACCCAGTACTTC. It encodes CASSLWAGGGETQYF.

CDR3 coding DNA: TGTGCCAGCAGCTCCTGGACAGGGGGCGAGGGTGTGCGGCTTGTGAACACTGAAGCTTTCTTT. This encodes CASSSWTGGEGVRLVNTEAFF. This rearrangement joins TRBV9 to TRBJ1-1; 11 bases match TRBD1. Germline V gives CDR1 SGDLS, CDR2 YYNGEE. CDR3 size: 21 residues. V shed 4 bases, J shed 0 bases, and the junction held 20 bases outside the gene matches.